Below, 28 T cell receptor beta chains from the same sample are listed, as sequenced in a study of response to subunit inactivated influenza vaccine (dated by TCRdb to between 2017 and 2018). Library method: RT-PCR. The sample was run on an Illumina HiSeq 2500. In-frame beta chains were kept once TCRdb had trimmed the public reads at Q25 with fastp and called clones with MiXCR. Identical CDR3 protein sequences are pooled into one entry, listed with their most common genes and DNA. The sample profile shows 750,000 to 850,000 distinct CDR3 sequences; approximately 17% of them were found once. The ten largest clones represent 11% of the sample. Sequences were derived from PBMCs from blood, sampled about 5 days after vaccination. The receptors shown here come from a man aged 50 to 60 who received an inactivated influenza vaccine. Donor details come from another sample of the same person, matched by shared clones.

The chain carries TRBV6-1 and TRBJ1-3; tentative D call: TRBD1 (6 bases). The germline V gene encodes CDR1 MNHNS and CDR2 SASEGT. The V gene lost 8 bases and the J gene lost 0 bases, with 17 bases spanning the gap. The CDR3 length is 16 residues. The CDR3 DNA sequence: TGTGCCAGCGCATTACAGGGTCCCGACTCTGGAAACACCATATATTTT. This translates into CASALQGPDSGNTIYF.

The chain links TRBV9 to TRBJ2-7; D remains ambiguous. The CDR3 is 14 residues long. Trimming pared 0 bases from V and 5 bases from J, leaving 12 bases between. Germline V lookup: CDR1 SGDLS, CDR2 YYNGEE. The CDR3 sequence: CASSVGNDRDEQYF. The DNA of the CDR3 is TGTGCCAGCAGCGTAGGGAACGATCGCGACGAGCAGTACTTC. Full variable domain (remainder filled in from reference TRBV9 and TRBJ2-7): DSGVTQTPKHLITATGQRVTLRCSPRSGDLSVYWYQQSLDQGLQFLIQYYNGEERAKGNILERFSAQQFPDLHSELNLSSLELGDSALYFCASSVGNDRDEQYFGPGTRLTVT.

This clonotype was seen a handful of times. The chain couples TRBV7-9 to TRBJ2-5; perhaps TRBD1 as D (5 bases). Germline loops: CDR1 SEHNR, CDR2 FQNEAQ (reference sequence). The CDR3 spans 14 residues. Deletions cut 3 bases from V and 4 bases from J, with 12 bases between. The CDR3 is CASSLGRTGETQYF. In DNA form, the CDR3 reads TGTGCCAGCAGCTTGGGGCGTACGGGAGAGACCCAGTACTTC. Filled out from reference TRBV7-9 and TRBJ2-5, the complete variable domain reads DTGVSQNPRHKITKRGQNVTFRCDPISEHNRLYWYRQTLGQGPEFLTYFQNEAQLEKSRLLSDRFSAERPKGSFSTLEIQRTEQGDSAMYLCASSLGRTGETQYFGPGTRLLVL.

This clonotype was recorded a few times. The chain employs TRBV27 and TRBJ2-3; 10 nucleotides line up with TRBD2. Per the germline V gene, CDR1 is MNHEY and CDR2 is SMNVEV (reference sequence). CDR3 length: 16 residues. V dropped 5 bases and J dropped 2; count of bases not matched to a gene: 7. The CDR3 region is CASSMLAGVFTDTQYF. CDR3 DNA sequence: TGTGCCAGCAGTATGCTAGCGGGAGTGTTCACAGATACGCAGTATTTT.

This clonotype showed up just a few times. The chain recombines TRBV20-1 with TRBJ2-7; the match to TRBD2 covers 8 bases. Germline CDR1 and CDR2: DFQATT and SNEGSKA (reference sequence). The ends lost 5 bases at V and 3 bases at J; junction bases unmatched: 3. This CDR3 is 12 amino acids long. CDR3 coding DNA: TGCAGTGCTGTTAGCGGGAACTACGAGCAGTACTTC. Its protein is CSAVSGNYEQYF.

The chain combines TRBV5-1 with TRBJ1-5, with D maybe TRBD1 (5 bases). Germline-derived CDR1 and CDR2 are SGHRS and YFSETQ. Trimming shortened V by 1 base and J by 4 bases, and 12 bases separated the two germline ends. This CDR3 has 15 amino acids. CDR3 in amino acids: CASSLMPGQNQPQHF. The CDR3 nucleotides read TGCGCCAGCAGCTTGATGCCAGGACAAAATCAGCCCCAGCATTTT.

The chain couples TRBV7-6 to TRBJ2-7, with 12 bases aligning to TRBD2. The CDR3 runs 14 residues. Trimming removed 5 bases from V and 7 bases from J; junction bases left unmatched: 6. CDR1 is SGHVS, CDR2 FNYEAQ, per germline. CDR3 sequence: CASSRLAGDKEQYF. CDR3 DNA sequence: TGTGCCAGCAGCCGACTAGCGGGAGACAAAGAGCAGTACTTC.

The V call is TRBV4-3, the J call TRBJ2-7; D gene unclear. The CDR3 has 15 residues. Germline V gene data show CDR1 as LGHNA and CDR2 as YSLEER. V lost 1 base and J lost 5, with 15 bases in between. The CDR3 reads CASSQVGAQRHEQYF. CDR3 bases: TGCGCCAGCAGCCAAGTAGGAGCACAGCGCCACGAGCAGTACTTC.

The gene calls are TRBV25-1 and TRBJ2-3; D is undetermined. The CDR3 is 15 residues long. From germline, CDR1 is MGHDK and CDR2 SYGVNS. Trimming pared 4 bases from V and 5 bases from J, leaving 16 bases between. This CDR3 is CASSATDGPRDTQYF. The CDR3, as DNA: TGTGCCAGCAGTGCGACCGACGGGCCGAGAGATACGCAGTATTTT. Full variable domain (missing parts from reference TRBV25-1 and TRBJ2-3): EADIYQTPRYLVIGTGKKITLECSQTMGHDKMYWYQQDPGMELHLIHYSYGVNSTEKGDLSSESTVSRIRTEHFPLTLESARPSHTSQYLCASSATDGPRDTQYFGPGTRLTVL.

The rearrangement joins TRBV4-3 to TRBJ2-7, with a tentative D call TRBD1 (5 bases). This CDR3 has 14 amino acids. V lost 6 bases, J lost 3 bases, and 15 bases lay in between. Germline V gene data show CDR1 as LGHNA and CDR2 as YSLEER. CDR3 sequence (DNA): TGCGCCAGCAGTCAGGGAAGGACCTACTACGAGCAGTACTTC. This encodes CASSQGRTYYEQYF.

This chain links TRBV7-9 with TRBJ1-6; perhaps TRBD1 as D (6 bases). CDR3 size: 15 residues. Germline assignment: CDR1 SEHNR and CDR2 FQNEAQ (reference sequence). Trimming pared 7 bases from V and 5 bases from J, leaving 15 bases between. CDR3 amino acids: CASTHRDNDNSPLHF. The CDR3 nucleotides read TGTGCCAGCACCCACCGGGACAATGATAATTCACCCCTCCACTTT.

The chain employs TRBV6-2 or TRBV6-3 and TRBJ2-2; D is unclear. The length of the CDR3 is 17 residues. V lost 3 bases, J lost 2 bases, and 16 bases lay in between. Germline V gives CDR1 MNHEY, CDR2 SVGEGT. The CDR3 protein is CASSYTVTIGNTGELFF. In nucleotides, the CDR3 is TGTGCCAGCAGTTATACGGTCACTATAGGTAACACCGGGGAGCTGTTTTTT.

The chain links TRBV27 to TRBJ2-6; D gene ambiguous. The CDR3 is 18 amino acids. The germline gives CDR1 MNHEY, CDR2 SMNVEV (reference sequence). The V end lost 6 bases, the J end lost 4 bases, and 22 bases lay between the germline ends. This CDR3 reads CASSINTADRWGANVLTF. The DNA of the CDR3 is TGTGCCAGCAGCATCAACACGGCCGACCGCTGGGGGGCCAACGTCCTGACTTTC.

This clonotype turned up a few times. The chain couples TRBV6-5 to TRBJ1-1; 9 nucleotides match TRBD1. Trimming removed 0 bases from V and 7 bases from J; junction bases left unmatched: 3. The CDR3 contains 14 residues. Germline V lookup: CDR1 MNHEY, CDR2 SVGAGI. CDR3 amino acids: CASSYSMGQGEAFF. The DNA of the CDR3 is TGTGCCAGCAGTTACTCGATGGGACAGGGTGAAGCTTTCTTT.

The chain employs TRBV5-1 and TRBJ2-4; weak D call: TRBD1 (6 bases). Germline V gene sequence: CDR1 SGHRS, CDR2 YFSETQ. There are 13 residues in the CDR3. The ends were cut back, 0 bases at V and 8 bases at J, with 9 bases in the middle. The CDR3 nucleotides are TGCGCCAGCAGCTTGGACAGGGAATACATTCAGTACTTC. Its protein product is CASSLDREYIQYF.

The V call is TRBV28, the J call TRBJ2-1; D is perhaps TRBD2 (6 bases). Trimming took 7 bases from V and 8 from J, leaving 12 bases between them. CDR3 length: 12 amino acids. From germline, CDR1 is MDHEN and CDR2 SYDVKM. The CDR3 is CASTRGNHEQFF. Here the CDR3 DNA reads TGTGCCAGCACCCGGGGGAACCATGAGCAGTTCTTC.

The chain couples TRBV12-3 or TRBV12-4 to TRBJ2-7; D is undetermined. The CDR3 totals 13 residues. Trimming took 6 bases from V and 8 from J, leaving 17 bases between them. The CDR3 nucleotides read TGTGCCAGCAGCCGCCTTCTACCGAGCCAGCAGTACTTC. The encoded protein is CASSRLLPSQQYF.

This clonotype has a handful of counts. The gene calls are TRBV20-1 and TRBJ1-5; the match to TRBD1 covers 9 bases. Germline V gene lookup returns CDR1 DFQATT and CDR2 SNEGSKA (reference sequence). The CDR3 has 14 residues. Germline trimming cut 5 bases from V and 1 base from J; bases unmatched to any gene: 3. CDR3: CSAPDRGSNQPQHF. The DNA for the CDR3 is TGCAGTGCTCCGGACAGGGGAAGCAATCAGCCCCAGCATTTT.

This clonotype came up many times. This chain joins TRBV29-1 and TRBJ2-5, with 10 positions matching TRBD1. This CDR3 spans 12 amino acids. Germline loops: CDR1 SQVTM, CDR2 ANQGSEA. V was clipped by 6 bases and J by 4 bases; unmatched bases: 2. The CDR3 sequence is CSVGDRGETQYF. The CDR3, as DNA: TGCAGCGTCGGGGACAGGGGAGAGACCCAGTACTTC.

This chain connects TRBV29-1 to TRBJ2-3; tentatively, D is TRBD1 (6 bases). V was pared by 7 bases and J by 6 bases, with 17 bases between. Germline V CDR1 and CDR2: SQVTM, ANQGSEA. The CDR3 is 13 residues long. CDR3 DNA sequence: TGCAGCGCAGAAGGACGAAGGGGGGATACGCAGTATTTT. It yields the protein CSAEGRRGDTQYF.

The CDR3 DNA is TGTGCCAGCTCACCAACAGGCAACACCTATGGCTACACCTTC. It specifies CASSPTGNTYGYTF. This chain connects TRBV18 to TRBJ1-2, with D tentatively TRBD1 (5 bases). The germline V gene has CDR1 KGHSH and CDR2 LQKENI. V was cut by 2 bases and J by 4 bases, with 11 bases left in between. The length of the CDR3 is 14 residues.

This clonotype was counted a few times. The rearrangement links TRBV7-2 to TRBJ2-7; TRBD2 agrees at 7 bases. The CDR3 length is 14 residues. Germline CDR1 and CDR2: SGHTA and FQGNSA. With V trimmed by 3 bases and J by 3 bases, 5 bases remained unmatched. This CDR3 is CASSLARDYYEQYF. CDR3 nucleotide sequence: TGTGCCAGCAGCTTGGCCAGGGACTACTACGAGCAGTACTTC.

At least ten counts were recorded for this clonotype. This chain joins TRBV7-6 and TRBJ2-1, with D hard to call. V dropped 4 bases and J dropped 5 bases, with 9 bases sitting between them. Germline CDR1 SGHVS, CDR2 FNYEAQ. The CDR3 is 13 amino acids. The CDR3: CASSSRVDNEQFF. The CDR3 DNA sequence: TGTGCCAGCAGCTCCCGGGTAGACAATGAGCAGTTCTTC.

The chain combines TRBV10-3 with TRBJ2-3, with a possible D match to TRBD2 (5 bases). In germline, CDR1 is ENHRY, CDR2 SYGVKD. Trimming removed 8 bases at V and 5 bases at J, with 14 bases between. The CDR3 runs to 13 residues. The CDR3 here is CAIAWSRGDTQYF. The CDR3 nucleotides are TGTGCCATCGCGTGGAGCCGGGGAGATACGCAGTATTTT.

The chain couples TRBV5-1 to TRBJ2-2; D may be TRBD1 or TRBD2 (5 bases each). The CDR3 totals 16 residues. The V gene lost 0 bases and the J gene lost 3 bases, with 12 bases spanning the gap. Germline CDR1 reads SGHRS; CDR2 reads YFSETQ. The CDR3 loop reads CASSLGLRGDTGELFF. CDR3 nucleotide sequence: TGCGCCAGCAGCTTGGGCTTGAGAGGGGACACCGGGGAGCTGTTTTTT. The full variable domain, rest sourced from reference TRBV5-1 and TRBJ2-2, is KAGVTQTPRYLIKTRGQQVTLSCSPISGHRSVSWYQQTPGQGLQFLFEYFSETQRNKGNFPGRFSGRQFSNSRSEMNVSTLELGDSALYLCASSLGLRGDTGELFFGEGSRLTVL.

The genes are TRBV10-3 and TRBJ2-1; 7 bases are shared with TRBD2. The CDR3 covers 13 residues. The germline V gene has CDR1 ENHRY and CDR2 SYGVKD. Losses at the gene ends were 11 bases for V and 5 bases for J; bases not matched to a gene: 9. The CDR3 spells CASRSGTNNEQFF. The CDR3 DNA reads TGTGCCTCCCGCTCGGGGACTAACAATGAGCAGTTCTTC.

The chain is built from TRBV6-5 and TRBJ2-3; 10 bases match TRBD1. The CDR3 has 16 residues. Trimming at V came to 5 bases and at J to 2 bases, leaving 7 bases not matched to a gene. Germline loops: CDR1 MNHEY, CDR2 SVGAGI. Here the CDR3 DNA reads TGTGCCAGCAGTACTCGGGGACAGGGGACCACAGATACGCAGTATTTT. Translated, it gives CASSTRGQGTTDTQYF.

This clonotype has more than one count but fewer than ten. J is TRBJ2-5 and V is TRBV11-2; D ambiguous. CDR1 is SGHAT and CDR2 is FQNNGV in the germline V gene. Between the trimmed V and J ends, which lost 7 bases and 2 bases, there was a span of 20 bases. This CDR3 is built from 16 residues. CDR3 nucleotide sequence: TGTGCCAGCACCTCACACGTGGGTCGACCACAAGAGACCCAGTACTTC. Translated, it gives CASTSHVGRPQETQYF.